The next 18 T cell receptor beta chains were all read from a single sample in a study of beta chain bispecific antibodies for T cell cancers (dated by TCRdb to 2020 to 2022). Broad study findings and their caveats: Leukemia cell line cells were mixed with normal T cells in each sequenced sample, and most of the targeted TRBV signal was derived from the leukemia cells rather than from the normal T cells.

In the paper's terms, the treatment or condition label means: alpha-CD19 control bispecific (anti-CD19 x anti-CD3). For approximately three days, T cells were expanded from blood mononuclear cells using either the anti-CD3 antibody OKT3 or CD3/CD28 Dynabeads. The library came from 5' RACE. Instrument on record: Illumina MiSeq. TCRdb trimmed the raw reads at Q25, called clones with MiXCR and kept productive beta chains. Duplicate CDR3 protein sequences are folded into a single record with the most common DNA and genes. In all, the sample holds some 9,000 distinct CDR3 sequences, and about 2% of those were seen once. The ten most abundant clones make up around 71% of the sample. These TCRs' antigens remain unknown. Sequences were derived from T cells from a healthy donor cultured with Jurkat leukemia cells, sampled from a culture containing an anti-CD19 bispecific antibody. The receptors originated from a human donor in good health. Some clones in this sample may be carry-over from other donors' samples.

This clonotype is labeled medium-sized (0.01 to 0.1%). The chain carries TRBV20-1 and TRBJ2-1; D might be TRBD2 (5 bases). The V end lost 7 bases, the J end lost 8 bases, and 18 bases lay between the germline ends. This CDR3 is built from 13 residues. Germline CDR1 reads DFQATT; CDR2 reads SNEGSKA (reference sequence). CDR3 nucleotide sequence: TGCAGTGTCCCGGGGTCCTTTGGGGATGAGCAGTTCTTC. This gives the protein CSVPGSFGDEQFF.

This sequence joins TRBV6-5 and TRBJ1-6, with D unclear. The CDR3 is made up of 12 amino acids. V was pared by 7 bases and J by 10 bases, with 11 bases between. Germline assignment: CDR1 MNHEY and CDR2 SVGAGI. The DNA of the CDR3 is TGTGCCAGCACCGCCTTGGAGTCACCCCTCCACTTT. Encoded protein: CASTALESPLHF.

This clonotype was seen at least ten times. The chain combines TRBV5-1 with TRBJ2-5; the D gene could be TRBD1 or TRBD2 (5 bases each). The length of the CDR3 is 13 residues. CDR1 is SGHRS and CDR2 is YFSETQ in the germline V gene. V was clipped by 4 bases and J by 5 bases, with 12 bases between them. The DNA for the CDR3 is TGCGCCAGCAGCCGGGATAAGGGGGAGACCCAGTACTTC. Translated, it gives CASSRDKGETQYF.

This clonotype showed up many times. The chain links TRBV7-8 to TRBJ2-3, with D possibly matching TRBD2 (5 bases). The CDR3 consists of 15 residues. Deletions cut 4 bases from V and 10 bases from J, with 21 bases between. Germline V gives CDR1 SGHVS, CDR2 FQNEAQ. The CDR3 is CASSYRGALIDAQYF. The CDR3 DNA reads TGTGCCAGCAGCTACCGGGGAGCCCTTATCGATGCGCAGTATTTT.

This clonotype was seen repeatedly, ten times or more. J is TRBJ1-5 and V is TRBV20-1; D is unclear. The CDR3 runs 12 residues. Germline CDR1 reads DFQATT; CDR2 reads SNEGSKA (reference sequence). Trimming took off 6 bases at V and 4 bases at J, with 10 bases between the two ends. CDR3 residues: CSARIGNQPQHF. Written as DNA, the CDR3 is TGCAGTGCGAGAATCGGGAATCAGCCCCAGCATTTT.

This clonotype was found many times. The CDR3 reads CASSYQQRTSADTQYF. CDR3 sequence (DNA): TGCGCCAGCAGCTACCAACAACGGACTAGTGCAGATACGCAGTATTTT. The V and J genes are TRBV5-1 and TRBJ2-3; 7 bases are a match to TRBD2. Germline values: CDR1 SGHRS, CDR2 YFSETQ. The junction had 11 bases not matched to a gene; V was cut back by 3 bases and J by 4 bases. CDR3 length: 16 amino acids.

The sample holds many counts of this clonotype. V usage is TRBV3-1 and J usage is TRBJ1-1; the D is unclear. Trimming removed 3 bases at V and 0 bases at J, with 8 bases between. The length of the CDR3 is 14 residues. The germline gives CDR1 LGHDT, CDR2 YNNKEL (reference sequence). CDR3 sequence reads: CASSHGSLNTEAFF. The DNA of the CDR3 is TGTGCCAGCAGCCATGGTAGCCTGAACACTGAAGCTTTCTTT.

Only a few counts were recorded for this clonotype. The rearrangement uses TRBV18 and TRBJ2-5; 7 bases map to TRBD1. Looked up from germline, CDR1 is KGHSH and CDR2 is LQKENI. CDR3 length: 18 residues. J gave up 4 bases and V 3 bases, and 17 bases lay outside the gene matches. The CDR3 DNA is TGTGCCAGCTCACCGGTTTTGAGACAGGGAATACTCGGAGAGACCCAGTACTTC. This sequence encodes CASSPVLRQGILGETQYF.

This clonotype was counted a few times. CDR3 bases: TGTGCCAGCAGCGCGGGGAGGGGCGAAGACGAGCAGTACTTC. The encoded protein is CASSAGRGEDEQYF. The chain joins TRBV7-9 to TRBJ2-7; 7 bases are shared with TRBD2. Trimming removed 5 bases from V and 5 bases from J; junction bases left unmatched: 9. This CDR3 spans 14 amino acids. Germline CDR1 reads SEHNR; CDR2 reads FQNEAQ (reference sequence).

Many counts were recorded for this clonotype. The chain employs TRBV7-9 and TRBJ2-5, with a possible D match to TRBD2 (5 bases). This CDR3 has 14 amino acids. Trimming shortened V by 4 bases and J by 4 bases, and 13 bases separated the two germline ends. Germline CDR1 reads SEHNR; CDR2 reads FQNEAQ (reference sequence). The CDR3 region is CASSSTRERETQYF. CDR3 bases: TGTGCCAGCAGCTCAACACGGGAAAGAGAGACCCAGTACTTC.

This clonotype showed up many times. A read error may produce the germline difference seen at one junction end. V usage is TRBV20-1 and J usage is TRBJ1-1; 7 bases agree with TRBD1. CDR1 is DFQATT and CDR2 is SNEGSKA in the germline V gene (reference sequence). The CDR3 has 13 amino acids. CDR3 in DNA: TGTATGCCTACGGGACAGCTGAACACTGAAGCTTTCTTT. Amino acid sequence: CMPTGQLNTEAFF.

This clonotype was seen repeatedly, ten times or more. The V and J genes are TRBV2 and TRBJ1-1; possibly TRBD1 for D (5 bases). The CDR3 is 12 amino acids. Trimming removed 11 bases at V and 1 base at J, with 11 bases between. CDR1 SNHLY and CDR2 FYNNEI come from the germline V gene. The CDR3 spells CAGGAENTEAFF. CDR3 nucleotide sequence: TGTGCCGGAGGGGCGGAGAACACTGAAGCTTTCTTT.

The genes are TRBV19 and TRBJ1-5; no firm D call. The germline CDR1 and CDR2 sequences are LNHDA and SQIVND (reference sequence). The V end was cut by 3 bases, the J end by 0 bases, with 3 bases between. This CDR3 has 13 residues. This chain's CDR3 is CASSMNSNQPQHF. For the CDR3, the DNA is TGTGCCAGTAGTATGAATAGCAATCAGCCCCAGCATTTT.

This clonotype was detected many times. The CDR3 is CASSIWVWSGGYADTQYF. The DNA for the CDR3 is TGTGCCAGTAGTATCTGGGTTTGGAGCGGGGGGTACGCAGATACGCAGTATTTT. This chain uses TRBV19 with TRBJ2-3; TRBD2 matches 9 bases. This CDR3 region has 18 residues. Unmatched junction bases numbered 14, after V lost 3 bases and J lost 4 bases. Germline V gene lookup returns CDR1 LNHDA and CDR2 SQIVND (reference sequence).

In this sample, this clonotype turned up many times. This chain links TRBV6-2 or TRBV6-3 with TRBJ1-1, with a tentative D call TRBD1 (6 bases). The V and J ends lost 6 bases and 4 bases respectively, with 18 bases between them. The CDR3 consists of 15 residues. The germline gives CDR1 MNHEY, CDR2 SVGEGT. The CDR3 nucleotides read TGTGCCAGCAGCCTTCGGGGGGCCGCGTCCACTGAAGCTTTCTTT. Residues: CASSLRGAASTEAFF.

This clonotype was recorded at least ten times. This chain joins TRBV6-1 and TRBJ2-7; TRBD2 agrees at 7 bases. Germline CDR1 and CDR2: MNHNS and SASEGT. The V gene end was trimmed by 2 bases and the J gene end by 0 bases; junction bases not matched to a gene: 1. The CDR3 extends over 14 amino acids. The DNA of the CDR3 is TGTGCCAGCAGTGAAAGCGGGGACTCCTACGAGCAGTACTTC. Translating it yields CASSESGDSYEQYF.

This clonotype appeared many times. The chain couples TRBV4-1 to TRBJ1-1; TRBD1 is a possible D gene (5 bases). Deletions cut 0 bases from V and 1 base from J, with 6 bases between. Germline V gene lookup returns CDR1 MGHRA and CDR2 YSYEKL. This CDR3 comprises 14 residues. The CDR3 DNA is TGCGCCAGCAGCCAAGAAGACAGGAACACTGAAGCTTTCTTT. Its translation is CASSQEDRNTEAFF.

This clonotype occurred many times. The CDR3 nucleotides read TGCAGTGCCACCAGGGGAGGGGTTGATTCACCCCTCCACTTT. Its protein is CSATRGGVDSPLHF. V and J are TRBV20-1 and TRBJ1-6, with TRBD1 as a possible D gene (6 bases). V was cut by 6 bases and J by 8 bases, with 17 bases left in between. The CDR3 extends over 14 amino acids. Germline loops: CDR1 DFQATT, CDR2 SNEGSKA (reference sequence).